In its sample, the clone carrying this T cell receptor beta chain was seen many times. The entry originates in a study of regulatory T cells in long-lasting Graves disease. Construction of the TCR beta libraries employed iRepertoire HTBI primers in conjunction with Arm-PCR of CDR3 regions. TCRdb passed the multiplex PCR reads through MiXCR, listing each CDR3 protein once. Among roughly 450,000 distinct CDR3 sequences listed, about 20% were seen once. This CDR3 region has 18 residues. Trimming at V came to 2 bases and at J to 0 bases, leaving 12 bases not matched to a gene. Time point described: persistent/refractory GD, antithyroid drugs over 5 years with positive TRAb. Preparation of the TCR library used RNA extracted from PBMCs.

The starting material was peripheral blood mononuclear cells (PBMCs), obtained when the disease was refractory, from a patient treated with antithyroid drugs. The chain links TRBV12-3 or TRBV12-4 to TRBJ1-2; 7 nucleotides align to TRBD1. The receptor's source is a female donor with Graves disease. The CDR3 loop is CASSLILGGDRPNYGYTF. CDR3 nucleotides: TGTGCCAGCAGTTTAATTCTGGGGGGGGACAGACCTAACTATGGCTACACCTTC.